The rows below give T cell receptor beta chains drawn from one sample of a study of blood T cell repertoires in COVID-19. TCRdb's copy holds only in-frame clones and misses some; the assay was immunoSEQ multiplex PCR. The sample shows roughly 110,000 clones, 70% to 90% of them seen only once. Sequencing was done on a sample of peripheral blood. The receptors were gathered from a woman aged 70-85 years who had recovered from COVID-19. Both conserved end residues are part of each CDR3. The order of the fields is V gene, clone size, J gene, D gene, CDR3 DNA, CDR3 protein. A D gene is named only where the DNA matches it firmly. Expanded clones are given a class, and other clones once, few, many or no size at all.

V gene: TRBV5-8; clone size: NA; J gene: TRBJ1-1; D gene: NA; CDR3 DNA: TGTGCCAGCAGCTTGGCCAAAATTTTGAACACTGAAGCTTTCTTT; CDR3 protein: CASSLAKILNTEAFF
V gene: TRBV19; clone size: NA; J gene: TRBJ1-4; D gene: NA; CDR3 DNA: TGTGCCAGTCGATACGGCAGGGTTGACGGTGAAAAACTGTTTTTT; CDR3 protein: CASRYGRVDGEKLFF
V gene: TRBV27; clone size: NA; J gene: TRBJ2-5; D gene: NA; CDR3 DNA: TGTGCCAGCGGCTCGACTAGGACCCAGTACTTC; CDR3 protein: CASGSTRTQYF
V gene: TRBV7-2; clone size: NA; J gene: TRBJ2-5; D gene: NA; CDR3 DNA: TGTGCCAGCAGCTTCGCAGCACAGGGACAAGAGACCCAGTACTTC; CDR3 protein: CASSFAAQGQETQYF
V gene: TRBV28; clone size: NA; J gene: TRBJ1-2; D gene: NA; CDR3 DNA: TGTGCCAGCAGCGATAGTGGCTACACCTTC; CDR3 protein: CASSDSGYTF
V gene: TRBV12-3/TRBV12-4; clone size: NA; J gene: TRBJ2-1; D gene: NA; CDR3 DNA: TGTGCCAGCAGTTTCGGTCGCTACAATGAGCAGTTCTTC; CDR3 protein: CASSFGRYNEQFF
V gene: TRBV20-1; clone size: NA; J gene: TRBJ2-3; D gene: NA; CDR3 DNA: TGCAGTGCTAGTGGGGGGGGCAGGGTGATCGCAGATACGCAGTATTTT; CDR3 protein: CSASGGGRVIADTQYF
V gene: TRBV9; clone size: NA; J gene: TRBJ2-1; D gene: TRBD2; CDR3 DNA: TGTGCCAGCAGCCTGGGAGCGGGACTAGCGAACGCCCTCTCCTACAATGAGCAGTTCTTC; CDR3 protein: CASSLGAGLANALSYNEQFF
V gene: TRBV19; clone size: NA; J gene: TRBJ1-1; D gene: NA; CDR3 DNA: TGTGCCAGTAGTATGGCACAGCTACTCATGAACACTGAAGCTTTCTTT; CDR3 protein: CASSMAQLLMNTEAFF
V gene: TRBV7-9; clone size: NA; J gene: TRBJ2-7; D gene: TRBD2; CDR3 DNA: TGTGCCAGCAGCTCGACTAGCGGAAACGAGCAGTACTTC; CDR3 protein: CASSSTSGNEQYF
V gene: TRBV9; clone size: NA; J gene: TRBJ2-3; D gene: TRBD2; CDR3 DNA: TGTGCCAGCAGCGTAGTAGGTAGCGGGAGAGATACGCAGTATTTT; CDR3 protein: CASSVVGSGRDTQYF
V gene: TRBV6-5; clone size: NA; J gene: TRBJ2-7; D gene: NA; CDR3 DNA: TGTGCCAGCAGATGGGACTTCGAGCTCTCCTACGAGCAGTACTTC; CDR3 protein: CASRWDFELSYEQYF
V gene: TRBV19; clone size: once; J gene: TRBJ2-5; D gene: NA; CDR3 DNA: TGTGCCAGTAGTATAGTTCGGGGGAACCAAGAGACCCAGTACTTC; CDR3 protein: CASSIVRGNQETQYF
V gene: TRBV21-1; clone size: NA; J gene: TRBJ2-7; D gene: NA; CDR3 DNA: TGTGCCAGCAGCTTACGGACAGGGACCTACGAGCAGTACTTC; CDR3 protein: CASSLRTGTYEQYF
V gene: TRBV4-2; clone size: NA; J gene: TRBJ2-2; D gene: TRBD1; CDR3 DNA: TGTGCCAGCAGTTACACAACGAGAGGGGGCTACACCGGGGAGCTGTTTTTT; CDR3 protein: CASSYTTRGGYTGELFF
V gene: TRBV6-6; clone size: few; J gene: TRBJ1-1; D gene: NA; CDR3 DNA: TGTGCCAGCAGTTACTTAGAGAACACTGAAGCTTTCTTT; CDR3 protein: CASSYLENTEAFF
V gene: TRBV9; clone size: NA; J gene: TRBJ2-2; D gene: TRBD2; CDR3 DNA: TGTGCCAGCAGCTCAACTAGCGTGACCGGGGAGCTGTTTTTT; CDR3 protein: CASSSTSVTGELFF
V gene: TRBV14; clone size: NA; J gene: TRBJ1-2; D gene: TRBD1; CDR3 DNA: TGTGCCAGCAGCCAGGGACAGACCTATGGCTACACCTTC; CDR3 protein: CASSQGQTYGYTF
V gene: TRBV5-5; clone size: once; J gene: TRBJ2-5; D gene: TRBD2; CDR3 DNA: TGTGCCAGCAGCTTGGGTAGCGGGGGGGCCAAAGAGACCCAGTACTTC; CDR3 protein: CASSLGSGGAKETQYF
V gene: TRBV5-6; clone size: NA; J gene: TRBJ2-5; D gene: NA; CDR3 DNA: TGTGCCAGCAGCCACACTGTTAGTGGGCAGGGGGAGACCCAGTACTTC; CDR3 protein: CASSHTVSGQGETQYF
V gene: TRBV13; clone size: NA; J gene: TRBJ2-7; D gene: TRBD1; CDR3 DNA: TGTGCCAGCAGCTACGGGACAGGCAGCTCCTACGAGCAGTACTTC; CDR3 protein: CASSYGTGSSYEQYF
V gene: TRBV7-2; clone size: NA; J gene: TRBJ1-6; D gene: TRBD1; CDR3 DNA: TGTGCCAGCAGCCCGGGACAGGGTAATTCACCCCTCCACTTT; CDR3 protein: CASSPGQGNSPLHF
V gene: TRBV10-3; clone size: few; J gene: TRBJ1-5; D gene: TRBD1; CDR3 DNA: TGTGCCATCAGTGACTCAACAGGGGGCAATCAGCCCCAGCATTTT; CDR3 protein: CAISDSTGGNQPQHF
V gene: TRBV18; clone size: NA; J gene: TRBJ2-5; D gene: TRBD1; CDR3 DNA: TGTGCCAGCTCACCGCCCGGGACAGGGGGCCTGGGAGAGACCCAGTACTTC; CDR3 protein: CASSPPGTGGLGETQYF
V gene: TRBV10-2; clone size: few; J gene: TRBJ2-3; D gene: TRBD2; CDR3 DNA: TGCGCCAGCCTCCTAGCGGGAGAAAGTACAGATACGCAGTATTTT; CDR3 protein: CASLLAGESTDTQYF
V gene: TRBV6-5; clone size: NA; J gene: TRBJ2-7; D gene: TRBD2; CDR3 DNA: TGTGCCAGCAGTTACTCGGGGGCTAGCGGGAGCGGCGAGCAGTACTTC; CDR3 protein: CASSYSGASGSGEQYF
V gene: TRBV6-6; clone size: NA; J gene: TRBJ1-6; D gene: TRBD1; CDR3 DNA: TGTGCCAGCAGTCCCCGACAGGGGTCCCATAATTCACCCCTCCACTTT; CDR3 protein: CASSPRQGSHNSPLHF
V gene: TRBV7-3; clone size: NA; J gene: TRBJ2-1; D gene: TRBD2; CDR3 DNA: TGTGCCAGCAGCGACGGACTAGCGGGGACCTACAATGAGCAGTTCTTC; CDR3 protein: CASSDGLAGTYNEQFF
V gene: TRBV28; clone size: NA; J gene: TRBJ2-5; D gene: NA; CDR3 DNA: TGTGCCAGCAGTTTACGGGAGACCCAGTACTTC; CDR3 protein: CASSLRETQYF